The 26 T cell receptor beta chains in this list originate from one sample, sequenced in a study of pediatric ulcerative colitis. TCRdb keeps only in-frame clones here, not all; method: immunoSEQ multiplex PCR. The profile shows approximately 40,000 clones, less than 80% of them singletons. Rectal tissue came from one to two pinch biopsies taken at colonoscopy. Sequencing was performed on gut tissue. The receptors stem from a boy between 10 and 17 years old with moderate ulcerative colitis.

This clone has only a few counts. The chain recombines TRBV5-1 with TRBJ2-7; D gene ambiguous. V was shortened by 2 bases and J by 0 bases, with 6 bases between the two germline ends. Germline V lookup: CDR1 SGHRS, CDR2 YFSETQ. This CDR3 region has 13 residues. This CDR3 is CASSFPDSYEQYF. The CDR3 DNA is TGCGCCAGCAGCTTTCCTGACTCCTACGAGCAGTACTTC.

This clone was counted between two and nine times. The rearrangement links TRBV6-1 to TRBJ1-5, with D hard to call. CDR1 and CDR2 from the germline V gene are MNHNS and SASEGT. V was pared by 6 bases and J by 7 bases, with 22 bases between. The CDR3 runs to 16 residues. CDR3 in DNA: TGTGCCAGCAGCGAACCCTACAAGGAACTTTCGCAGCCCCAGCATTTT. Protein sequence: CASSEPYKELSQPQHF.

The chain combines TRBV11-3 with TRBJ1-5; D perhaps matches TRBD1 (5 bases). Looked up from germline, CDR1 is SGHNT and CDR2 is YENEEA. Trimming shortened V by 4 bases and J by 3 bases, and 10 bases separated the two germline ends. The CDR3 is 14 residues long. CDR3 amino acids: CASSSTASNQPQHF. The CDR3 nucleotides are TGTGCCAGCAGCTCGACAGCGTCCAATCAGCCCCAGCATTTT.

This chain uses TRBV15 with TRBJ2-4; the match to TRBD1 covers 11 bases. The CDR3 consists of 15 residues. Per the germline V gene, CDR1 is LNHNV and CDR2 is YYDKDF (reference sequence). With V trimmed by 2 bases and J by 8 bases, 5 bases remained unmatched. CDR3 DNA: TGTGCCACCAGCAGACGGACAGGGGGCGAGGACATTCAGTACTTC. It translates to CATSRRTGGEDIQYF.

The rearrangement links TRBV4-3 to TRBJ2-7; TRBD1 aligns across 7 bases. The CDR3 consists of 13 residues. Germline V gene sequence: CDR1 LGHNA, CDR2 YSLEER. The V gene end was trimmed by 1 base and the J gene end by 7 bases; junction bases not matched to a gene: 4. This CDR3 reads CASSQGQGREQYF. Written as DNA, the CDR3 is TGCGCCAGCAGCCAAGGACAGGGAAGGGAGCAGTACTTC.

This clone was counted only a few times. The chain joins TRBV9 to TRBJ1-6; 7 bases map to TRBD1. With V trimmed by 0 bases and J by 8 bases, 5 bases remained unmatched. Germline V lookup: CDR1 SGDLS, CDR2 YYNGEE. CDR3 length: 15 residues. The CDR3 DNA sequence: TGTGCCAGCAGCGTAGGATCAGGGGGGCATTCACCCCTCCACTTT. Its protein product is CASSVGSGGHSPLHF.

The chain combines TRBV9 with TRBJ1-2, with 7 nucleotides matching TRBD1. Germline V gene data show CDR1 as SGDLS and CDR2 as YYNGEE. The junction had 8 bases not matched to a gene; V was cut back by 4 bases and J by 8 bases. The CDR3 totals 13 residues. The CDR3 nucleotides are TGTGCCAGCAGCCCCGGGACAGCGTTGGGCTACACCTTC. This sequence encodes CASSPGTALGYTF. Using reference TRBV9 and TRBJ1-2 for the parts outside the CDR3, the full variable domain is DSGVTQTPKHLITATGQRVTLRCSPRSGDLSVYWYQQSLDQGLQFLIQYYNGEERAKGNILERFSAQQFPDLHSELNLSSLELGDSALYFCASSPGTALGYTFGSGTRLTVV.

The chain is built from TRBV5-4 and TRBJ1-2; 8 nucleotides line up with TRBD1. Germline assignment: CDR1 SGHNT and CDR2 YYREEE (reference sequence). The ends lost 3 bases at V and 2 bases at J; junction bases unmatched: 3. The CDR3 is 14 residues long. CDR3 sequence: CASSSQGGNYGYTF. The DNA for the CDR3 is TGTGCCAGCAGCTCACAGGGGGGAAACTATGGCTACACCTTC.

The V and J genes are TRBV18 and TRBJ1-1; D is ambiguous. The germline gives CDR1 KGHSH, CDR2 LQKENI. The CDR3 contains 11 residues. V lost 1 base to trimming and J lost 8 bases, with 5 bases between them. The CDR3 is CASSPRQEAFF. CDR3 DNA: TGTGCCAGCTCACCACGACAAGAAGCTTTCTTT.

The chain joins TRBV6-6 to TRBJ2-7; 9 nucleotides line up with TRBD2. The germline V gene encodes CDR1 MNHNY and CDR2 SVGAGI (reference sequence). The CDR3 spans 14 residues. The V gene end was trimmed by 2 bases and the J gene end by 2 bases; junction bases not matched to a gene: 1. The CDR3, as DNA: TGTGCCAGCAGTTACCAGCGGGAGGCCTACGAGCAGTACTTC. Protein: CASSYQREAYEQYF.

The chain joins TRBV12-2 to TRBJ2-1; the table's D call of TRBD2 was not tested on the DNA. TRBV12-2 is reported as a pseudogene. The CDR3 has 16 residues. The CDR3 DNA reads TGTGCAAGTCGCTTACACATCGGGCTAGCGGGGAATGAGCAGTTCTTC. Protein: CASRLHIGLAGNEQFF.

Worth noting for this clone: The junction and the germline gene differ at one end; a read error may be behind it. This sequence joins TRBV7-7 and TRBJ2-3; TRBD1 matches 8 bases. Germline values: CDR1 SSHAT, CDR2 FNYEAQ (reference sequence). This CDR3 spans 15 amino acids. In DNA, the CDR3 is TGTGCTAGCAGCTCGTGGGCAGGGGGCATAGATACGCAGTATTTT. Encoded protein: CASSSWAGGIDTQYF.

This clone was picked up a small number of times. The chain uses TRBV5-4 and TRBJ2-7, with D maybe TRBD1 (5 bases). In germline, CDR1 is SGHNT, CDR2 YYREEE (reference sequence). This CDR3 region has 12 residues. The ends were cut back, 4 bases at V and 10 bases at J, with 15 bases in the middle. The CDR3 loop reads CASSLDSPRQYF. DNA for the CDR3: TGTGCCAGCAGCCTAGACAGCCCGCGACAGTACTTC.

A single count supports this clone. The chain uses TRBV5-6 and TRBJ2-2; the D is unclear. Trimming left V 2 bases short and J 0 bases short, with 14 bases between. Germline V gives CDR1 SGHDT, CDR2 YYEEEE. The CDR3 runs 17 residues. The DNA of the CDR3 is TGTGCCAGCAGCTTACTCTTTGACTCCGCGAACACCGGGGAGCTGTTTTTT. Protein sequence: CASSLLFDSANTGELFF. The whole variable domain, remainder taken from reference TRBV5-6 and TRBJ2-2, is DAGVTQSPTHLIKTRGQQVTLRCSPKSGHDTVSWYQQALGQGPQFIFQYYEEEERQRGNFPDRFSGHQFPNYSSELNVNALLLGDSALYLCASSLLFDSANTGELFFGEGSRLTVL.

This clone has a handful of counts. The chain has TRBV6-1 and TRBJ2-1; TRBD2 matches at 11 bases. Germline CDR1 MNHNS, CDR2 SASEGT. The J segment lost 4 bases and the V segment lost 1 base, leaving 0 bases of the junction unmatched. This CDR3 region has 15 residues. Written as DNA, the CDR3 is TGTGCCAGCAGTGAAGTAGCGGGAGGGTACAATGAGCAGTTCTTC. It yields the protein CASSEVAGGYNEQFF.

This clone was picked up a small number of times. The rearrangement uses TRBV27 and TRBJ1-1, with 8 bases fitting TRBD1. Germline assignment: CDR1 MNHEY and CDR2 SMNVEV (reference sequence). J was trimmed by 5 bases and V by 5 bases; bases with no gene match: 4. CDR3 length: 13 residues. The CDR3 nucleotides are TGTGCCAGCAGTCGGACAGGGAGAACTGAAGCTTTCTTT. Translation gives CASSRTGRTEAFF.

This clone appeared a few times. This chain links TRBV5-1 with TRBJ1-3; 7 bases agree with TRBD1. The CDR3 runs 15 residues. From germline, CDR1 is SGHRS and CDR2 YFSETQ. V dropped 2 bases and J dropped 4; count of bases not matched to a gene: 6. CDR3 sequence: CASSFTGEYGNTIYF. CDR3 nucleotide sequence: TGCGCCAGCAGCTTTACAGGGGAGTACGGAAACACCATATATTTT. Variable domain in full (rest from reference TRBV5-1 and TRBJ1-3): KAGVTQTPRYLIKTRGQQVTLSCSPISGHRSVSWYQQTPGQGLQFLFEYFSETQRNKGNFPGRFSGRQFSNSRSEMNVSTLELGDSALYLCASSFTGEYGNTIYFGEGSWLTVV.

The chain carries TRBV4-1 and TRBJ2-1, with TRBD1 matching 11 bases. This CDR3 is built from 18 residues. Germline lookup yields CDR1 MGHRA and CDR2 YSYEKL. V was clipped by 3 bases and J by 0 bases; unmatched bases: 7. CDR3 residues: CASSHGQGAISSYNEQFF. The CDR3, as DNA: TGCGCCAGCAGCCACGGACAGGGGGCGATAAGCTCCTACAATGAGCAGTTCTTC.

The genes are TRBV2 and TRBJ1-1, with D unclear. Trimming took off 8 bases at V and 1 base at J, with 8 bases between the two ends. The germline gives CDR1 SNHLY, CDR2 FYNNEI. This CDR3 has 12 amino acids. The CDR3 protein is CASETRNTEAFF. CDR3 in DNA: TGTGCCAGCGAAACACGGAACACTGAAGCTTTCTTT.

V gene TRBV6-1 combines with J gene TRBJ1-5, with D hard to call. V shed 10 bases and J shed 0 bases, with 10 bases lying between them. Looked up from germline, CDR1 is MNHNS and CDR2 is SASEGT. This CDR3 region has 13 residues. The CDR3 spells CATTTYSNQPQHF. CDR3 coding DNA: TGTGCCACCACGACCTATAGCAATCAGCCCCAGCATTTT.

The gene calls are TRBV5-1 and TRBJ2-2; the match to TRBD2 covers 10 bases. V shed 1 base, J shed 4 bases, and the junction held 13 bases outside the gene matches. Germline V gives CDR1 SGHRS, CDR2 YFSETQ. The CDR3 runs to 19 residues. CDR3: CASSLLAGGQFEGTGELFF. The CDR3 bases are TGCGCCAGCAGCTTGTTAGCGGGAGGTCAGTTCGAGGGCACCGGGGAGCTGTTTTTT.

The chain employs TRBV6-1 and TRBJ2-3, with D perhaps TRBD1 (5 bases). V lost 5 bases to trimming and J lost 4 bases, with 16 bases between them. CDR3 length: 15 residues. Germline CDR1 and CDR2: MNHNS and SASEGT. The CDR3 sequence is CASSLNRWGADTQYF. In DNA, the CDR3 is TGTGCCAGCAGTCTAAACCGGTGGGGCGCAGATACGCAGTATTTT.

This clone was seen only once. The chain is built from TRBV5-4 and TRBJ2-3, with 12 bases lining up with TRBD2. Trimming cost V 4 bases and J 6 bases; bases outside gene matches: 3. The CDR3 totals 14 residues. Per germline, CDR1 SGHNT and CDR2 YYREEE (reference sequence). CDR3: CASSPGLAGDTQYF. For the CDR3, the DNA is TGTGCCAGCAGCCCAGGACTAGCGGGGGATACGCAGTATTTT.

This chain joins TRBV11-2 and TRBJ1-1; D gene uncertain. The CDR3 sequence is 17 residues long. V was trimmed by 0 bases and J by 1 base, leaving 15 bases between them. CDR1 and CDR2 (germline): SGHAT, FQNNGV. This CDR3 is CASSLDYAGPTNTEAFF. Here the CDR3 DNA reads TGTGCCAGCAGCTTAGATTATGCAGGCCCAACGAACACTGAAGCTTTCTTT.

This clone was seen only once. The chain joins TRBV10-3 to TRBJ1-4, with D perhaps TRBD1 (5 bases). CDR3 size: 15 residues. The V gene lost 0 bases and the J gene lost 0 bases, with 5 bases spanning the gap. The germline CDR1 and CDR2 sequences are ENHRY and SYGVKD. CDR3 amino acids: CAISESGATNEKLFF. The CDR3 DNA sequence: TGTGCCATCAGTGAGTCGGGGGCAACTAATGAAAAACTGTTTTTT.

The chain recombines TRBV6-6 with TRBJ2-2; D remains unclear. In germline, CDR1 is MNHNY, CDR2 SVGAGI (reference sequence). Trimming stripped 0 bases from V and 1 base from J, with 6 bases between. The CDR3 contains 15 residues. CDR3 bases: TGTGCCAGCAGTTACTCCCTGGAGAACACCGGGGAGCTGTTTTTT. Translation gives CASSYSLENTGELFF.